The T cell receptor (beta chain) under discussion was sequenced for a study of PD-1 blockade in classical Hodgkin lymphoma. The table came from immunoSEQ multiplex PCR; TCRdb's copy has only in-frame clones and leaves some out. The repertoire holds 50,000 to 65,000 clones, with about 91% as singletons. Points on this clone: Its antigen is unknown.

Findings and caveats of the study: What drove the repertoire differences, possibly disease activity or prior therapy, has not been defined.

Every one of the patients relapsed after autologous stem cell transplantation (brentuximab vedotin exposure was variable). Classifying best responses yielded complete response, partial response or progressive disease. The ends were cut back, 5 bases at V and 3 bases at J, with 28 bases in the middle. This CDR3 has 19 amino acids. Looked up from germline, CDR1 is SGHAT and CDR2 is FQNNGV. V gene TRBV11-2 combines with J gene TRBJ1-1; a possible D gene is TRBD1 (6 bases). The sample consisted of peripheral blood mononuclear cells (PBMCs), taken before the second cycle of nivolumab. This clonotype originated in a human donor with classical Hodgkin lymphoma. The CDR3 sequence: CASSREGGRYPLSDTEAFF. The CDR3 bases are TGTGCCAGCAGCCGGGAGGGGGGCAGGTACCCTCTATCGGACACTGAAGCTTTCTTT. The entire variable domain, with the rest obtained from reference TRBV11-2 and TRBJ1-1, is as follows: EAGVAQSPRYKIIEKRQSVAFWCNPISGHATLYWYQQILGQGPKLLIQFQNNGVVDDSQLPKDRFSAERLKGVDSTLKIQPAKLEDSAVYLCASSREGGRYPLSDTEAFFGQGTRLTVV.